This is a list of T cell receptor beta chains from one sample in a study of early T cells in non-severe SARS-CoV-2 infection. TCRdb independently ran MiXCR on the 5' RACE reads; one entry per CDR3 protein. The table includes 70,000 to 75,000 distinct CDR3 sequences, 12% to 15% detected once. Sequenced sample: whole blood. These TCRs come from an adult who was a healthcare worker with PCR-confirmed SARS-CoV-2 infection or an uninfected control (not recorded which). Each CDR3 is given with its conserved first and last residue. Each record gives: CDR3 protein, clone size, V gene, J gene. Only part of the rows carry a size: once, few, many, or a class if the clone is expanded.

CDR3: CASSLGAVSPLHF
size: once
V: TRBV5-1
J: TRBJ1-6

CDR3: CASRQKGTGRGSTDTQYF
size: .
V: TRBV27
J: TRBJ2-3

CDR3: CATSREILVDTQYF
size: .
V: TRBV15
J: TRBJ2-3

CDR3: CAWRGPNTEAFF
size: .
V: TRBV30
J: TRBJ1-1

CDR3: CSVENPQGTGYTF
size: few
V: TRBV29-1
J: TRBJ1-2

CDR3: CASRGDAGNTIYF
size: .
V: TRBV6-6
J: TRBJ1-3

CDR3: CASSVTPWYEQYF
size: many
V: TRBV7-9
J: TRBJ2-7

CDR3: CASSGQGHRRSYNEQFF
size: few
V: TRBV28
J: TRBJ2-1

CDR3: CASGQGSVTPLHF
size: few
V: TRBV19
J: TRBJ1-6

CDR3: CASSLGGQGLSYEQYF
size: .
V: TRBV27
J: TRBJ2-7